One T cell receptor beta chain is described in this entry. The CDR3 is 15 amino acids. From germline, CDR1 is SGDLS and CDR2 YYNGEE. V was cut by 2 bases and J by 8 bases, with 16 bases left in between. 60 Vbeta and 13 Jbeta primers were used in PCR. Sequenced by immunoSEQ multiplex PCR; TCRdb stores in-frame clones only, minus some. In total, the table holds about 41,000 clones. The data are from a study of cytomegalovirus exposure and HLA in healthy donors. The sequence was obtained from a man younger than 45 in good health and CMV-seronegative. The sequencing sample was made of PBMCs. J is TRBJ1-4 and V is TRBV9; D is perhaps TRBD1 (6 bases). The CDR3 DNA reads as TGTGCCAGCAGCGTGGGGGTACAGGGTCCCGAAAAACTGTTTTTT. As protein: CASSVGVQGPEKLFF. The full variable domain, rest sourced from reference TRBV9 and TRBJ1-4, is DSGVTQTPKHLITATGQRVTLRCSPRSGDLSVYWYQQSLDQGLQFLIQYYNGEERAKGNILERFSAQQFPDLHSELNLSSLELGDSALYFCASSVGVQGPEKLFFGSGTQLSVL.